What follows are 15 T cell receptor beta chains derived from one specimen sequenced in a study of Ad26.COV2.S vaccination and SARS-CoV-2 variants. Described treatment: about 20 received Ad26.COV2.S at low or high dose, single or two shots; five or six received placebo; per-sample allocation not given. Day 63 after the first vaccine or placebo injection was the time point for sampling. Here immunoSEQ multiplex PCR was the method, and the copy in TCRdb shows in-frame clones only, minus some. The table includes 300,000 to 500,000 clones, around 85% detected once. The specimen was peripheral blood, collected in a trial of Ad26.COV2.S vaccine versus placebo. The receptors were gathered from a person aged 18-65 years who received the Ad26.COV2.S COVID-19 vaccine or a placebo.

As concerns this clone: An end of the junction differs from the germline gene, which may be a read error. This CDR3 reads CASSQQGLSSEQYF. CDR3 bases: TGTGCCAGCAGTCAACAGGGGCTGTCCTCCGAGCAGTACTTC. The gene calls are TRBV2 and TRBJ2-7; 7 bases align to TRBD1. In germline, CDR1 is SNHLY, CDR2 FYNNEI. The CDR3 contains 14 residues. Full variable domain (outside the CDR3, taken from reference TRBV2 and TRBJ2-7): EPEVTQTPSHQVTQMGQEVILRCVPISNHLYFYWYRQILGQKVEFLVSFYNNEISEKSEIFDDQFSVERPDGSNFTLKIRSTKLEDSAMYFCASSQQGLSSEQYFGPGTRLTVT.

V and J are TRBV12-3 or TRBV12-4 and TRBJ2-3; D gene unclear. V dropped 5 bases and J dropped 11 bases, with 14 bases sitting between them. The CDR3 loop spans 12 amino acids. CDR3 DNA sequence: TGTGCCAGCAGTCTAGGACCAAACGGGCAGTATTTT. Translation gives CASSLGPNGQYF.

The rearrangement joins TRBV7-2 to TRBJ1-1; D may be TRBD1 (6 bases). Trimming removed 7 bases from V and 5 bases from J, with 17 bases in between. The CDR3 extends over 14 amino acids. Germline CDR1 and CDR2: SGHTA and FQGNSA. CDR3 nucleotide sequence: TGTGCCAGCACCCGGGGAGGGGGGGCGACTGAAGCTTTCTTT. It translates to CASTRGGGATEAFF.

The CDR3 DNA reads as TGTGCCTGGAGTCGACAGGGGTTAAATGAAAAACTGTTTTTT. Its protein product is CAWSRQGLNEKLFF. The rearrangement links TRBV30 to TRBJ1-4, with TRBD1 matching over 8 bases. The trim removed 2 bases at V and 5 bases at J, leaving 4 bases unmatched. This CDR3 region has 14 residues. CDR1 is GTSNPN and CDR2 is SVGIG in the germline V gene (reference sequence). Looking up the rest from reference TRBV30 and TRBJ1-4 gives the full variable domain: SQTIHQWPATLVQPVGSPLSLECTVEGTSNPNLYWYRQAAGRGLQLLFYSVGIGQISSEVPQNLSASRPQDRQFILSSKKLLLSDSGFYLCAWSRQGLNEKLFFGSGTQLSVL.

This chain links TRBV4-1 with TRBJ2-7; 9 bases map to TRBD1. This CDR3 spans 15 amino acids. Germline V CDR1 and CDR2: MGHRA, YSYEKL. The CDR3 sequence is CPRRRQGDGSYEQYF. For the CDR3, the DNA is TGCCCCCGCCGCCGACAGGGGGATGGATCCTACGAGCAGTACTTC.

The V and J genes are TRBV5-1 and TRBJ2-7; 8 bases fit TRBD1. Germline loops: CDR1 SGHRS, CDR2 YFSETQ. The CDR3 has 14 amino acids. The J segment lost 7 bases and the V segment lost 0 bases, leaving 6 bases of the junction unmatched. In nucleotides, the CDR3 is TGCGCCAGCAGCTTGGAAACAGGGGGTAGAGAGCAGTACTTC. It translates to CASSLETGGREQYF.

The chain uses TRBV11-2 and TRBJ2-2; D is unclear. Germline CDR1 is SGHAT and CDR2 is FQNNGV. The ends were cut back, 5 bases at V and 2 bases at J, with 12 bases in the middle. This CDR3 region has 15 residues. The chain's CDR3 is CASSPTGLNTGELFF. CDR3 bases: TGTGCCAGCAGCCCCACGGGCCTAAACACCGGGGAGCTGTTTTTT.

This sequence joins TRBV29-1 and TRBJ1-1; TRBD1 aligns across 8 bases. The CDR3 spans 12 residues. CDR1 SQVTM and CDR2 ANQGSEA come from the germline V gene. J lost 1 base, V lost 7 bases, and 2 bases had no gene match. The CDR3 is CSAGQGNTEAFF. The CDR3, as DNA: TGCAGCGCCGGACAGGGGAACACTGAAGCTTTCTTT.

The count of this clone is one. V is TRBV12-3 or TRBV12-4 and J is TRBJ2-3; D remains ambiguous. Trimming stripped 7 bases from V and 1 base from J, with 6 bases between. The CDR3 loop spans 12 amino acids. The CDR3 DNA reads TGTGCCAGCAAGTCCCGCACAGATACGCAGTATTTT. Its protein is CASKSRTDTQYF.

The genes are TRBV14 and TRBJ2-2, with D hard to call. This CDR3 has 15 amino acids. In germline, CDR1 is SGHDN, CDR2 FVKESK. The V end lost 0 bases, the J end lost 6 bases, and 11 bases lay between the germline ends. This CDR3 reads CASSQDFLFPGELFF. The CDR3 nucleotides are TGTGCCAGCAGCCAAGATTTTTTATTCCCCGGGGAGCTGTTTTTT.

Concerning this clone itself: This sample also contains other DNA sequences that code for the same CDR3. This sequence joins TRBV5-1 and TRBJ1-3; D is ambiguous. The CDR3 loop spans 16 amino acids. Per the germline V gene, CDR1 is SGHRS and CDR2 is YFSETQ. V was shortened by 1 base and J by 0 bases, with 11 bases between the two germline ends. The CDR3 DNA reads as TGCGCCAGCAGCTTGATGGGCCAGCTCTCTGGAAACACCATATATTTT. Translating gives CASSLMGQLSGNTIYF.

The gene calls are TRBV6-6 and TRBJ2-1; the D call may be TRBD1 or TRBD2 (5 bases each). Trimming took off 2 bases at V and 7 bases at J, with 15 bases between the two ends. Germline values: CDR1 MNHNY, CDR2 SVGAGI (reference sequence). The CDR3 sequence is 15 residues long. CDR3: CASSYGGGYANEQFF. The CDR3 DNA follows: TGTGCCAGCAGTTACGGGGGTGGGTACGCGAATGAGCAGTTCTTC.

This clone was counted only a few times. V is TRBV4-1 and J is TRBJ1-5; D possibly corresponds to TRBD1 (5 bases). Germline V gene data show CDR1 as MGHRA and CDR2 as YSYEKL. This CDR3 has 18 amino acids. V lost 1 base, J lost 1 base, and 17 bases lay in between. CDR3 sequence reads: CASSQVLRGSKSNQPQHF. The CDR3 DNA reads as TGCGCCAGCAGCCAAGTCCTCCGGGGGAGTAAGAGCAATCAGCCCCAGCATTTT.

The rearrangement joins TRBV14 to TRBJ1-6; D is uncertain. The CDR3 spans 14 residues. Germline CDR1 SGHDN, CDR2 FVKESK. Trimming stripped 1 base from V and 9 bases from J, with 10 bases between. CDR3 DNA sequence: TGTGCCAGCAGCCAAGGCATCGGCTTTTCACCCCTCCACTTT. Encoded protein: CASSQGIGFSPLHF.

A few counts support this clone. The rearrangement joins TRBV29-1 to TRBJ2-1; D gene ambiguous. The germline CDR1 and CDR2 sequences are SQVTM and ANQGSEA. The CDR3 sequence is 13 residues long. Deletions cut 3 bases from V and 4 bases from J, with 10 bases between. CDR3: CSVEFGQYNEQFF. CDR3 DNA sequence: TGCAGCGTTGAGTTTGGGCAGTACAATGAGCAGTTCTTC.